The 4 T cell receptor beta chains in this list originate from one sample, sequenced in a study of blood T cells in healthy people across ages. It was with a sample-barcoded 5' primer and a J-beta primer mix that a second PCR of roughly 7 to 11 cycles was run. MiXCR, run by TCRdb on the 5' RACE reads, gives a single entry per CDR3 protein. The sample lists approximately 1,000,000 distinct CDR3 sequences, more than 40% occurring once. The sample consisted of blood. The receptors were sampled from a woman aged 60-70 years in good health.

The chain links TRBV29-1 to TRBJ1-4; D ambiguous. The CDR3 spans 16 residues. Germline lookup yields CDR1 SQVTM and CDR2 ANQGSEA. Trimming stripped 6 bases from V and 3 bases from J, with 20 bases between. The CDR3 region is CSVEVGGNLPNEKLFF. The CDR3 DNA follows: TGCAGCGTGGAGGTCGGAGGGAACCTCCCTAATGAAAAACTGTTTTTT. Drawing the rest from reference TRBV29-1 and TRBJ1-4, the complete variable domain is SAVISQKPSRDICQRGTSLTIQCQVDSQVTMMFWYRQQPGQSLTLIATANQGSEATYESGFVIDKFPISRPNLTFSTLTVSNMSPEDSSIYLCSVEVGGNLPNEKLFFGSGTQLSVL.

This clonotype was observed a few times. The DNA of the CDR3 is TGTGCCAGCAACATCCTCGGTGGGAGGACCAATGAGCAGTTCTTC. This translates into CASNILGGRTNEQFF. The V gene is TRBV28, the J gene TRBJ2-1, with D possibly being TRBD2 (6 bases). Per the germline V gene, CDR1 is MDHEN and CDR2 is SYDVKM. CDR3 length: 15 residues. The V and J ends lost 7 bases and 6 bases respectively, with 19 bases between them.

The rearrangement links TRBV5-1 to TRBJ2-3; D is undetermined. Trimming shortened V by 4 bases and J by 0 bases, and 12 bases separated the two germline ends. In germline, CDR1 is SGHRS, CDR2 YFSETQ. The CDR3 covers 15 residues. The CDR3 region is CASSAHRLSTDTQYF. DNA for the CDR3: TGCGCCAGCAGCGCCCACAGACTTAGCACAGATACGCAGTATTTT.

The chain couples TRBV20-1 to TRBJ2-5, with 10 positions matching TRBD1. CDR1 is DFQATT and CDR2 is SNEGSKA in the germline V gene (reference sequence). The CDR3 sequence is 15 residues long. J gave up 5 bases and V 0 bases, and 6 bases lay outside the gene matches. In DNA form, the CDR3 reads TGCAGTGCTAGAGAGACGGACAGGGGGTTGGAGACCCAGTACTTC. Translated, it gives CSARETDRGLETQYF.